The 16 T cell receptor beta chains presented below share a single source sample, sequenced in a study of T cell responses to AZD1222 COVID-19 vaccine. The assay was immunoSEQ multiplex PCR, and TCRdb's table has in-frame clones only and misses some. The data hold some 170,000 clones, with about nine tenths observed a single time. The specimen was peripheral blood, collected 28 days after the second dose of the MenACWY control vaccine. These receptor sequences come from an adult who received the MenACWY meningococcal vaccine as a control.

V and J are TRBV10-3 and TRBJ2-7; D call uncertain. This CDR3 spans 14 amino acids. Germline V gene lookup returns CDR1 ENHRY and CDR2 SYGVKD. Trimming took off 2 bases at V and 1 base at J, with 9 bases between the two ends. In nucleotides, the CDR3 is TGTGCCATCAGTGAGGAGGCCACTTCCTACGAGCAGTACTTC. It specifies CAISEEATSYEQYF.

This chain joins TRBV4-3 and TRBJ1-2; weak D call: TRBD1 (5 bases). Per germline, CDR1 LGHNA and CDR2 YSLEER. The V end was cut by 1 base, the J end by 6 bases, with 18 bases between. The CDR3 is 16 amino acids. CDR3 in amino acids: CASSQGLRAGPHGYTF. The CDR3, as DNA: TGCGCCAGCAGCCAAGGGTTAAGGGCGGGGCCCCATGGCTACACCTTC.

V and J are TRBV27 and TRBJ2-7; 9 bases map to TRBD2. In germline, CDR1 is MNHEY, CDR2 SMNVEV (reference sequence). Losses at the gene ends were 4 bases for V and 3 bases for J; bases not matched to a gene: 10. The CDR3 runs to 16 residues. The CDR3 DNA reads as TGTGCCAGCAGTTCCCCACGGGCTAGCGGGGTCTACGAGCAGTACTTC. Protein product: CASSSPRASGVYEQYF.

In its sample, this clone was seen once. In DNA form, the CDR3 reads TGTGCCAGTAGTATCTGGGTTTCGGCCAAAAACATTCAGTACTTC. Translated, it gives CASSIWVSAKNIQYF. The chain is built from TRBV19 and TRBJ2-4; D not resolved. CDR1 is LNHDA and CDR2 is SQIVND in the germline V gene (reference sequence). This CDR3 contains 15 residues. Trimming took 3 bases from V and 1 from J, leaving 10 bases between them.

The rearrangement links TRBV6-5 to TRBJ2-7; 14 bases line up with TRBD2. V lost 4 bases and J lost 3; bases outside the gene matches: 2. From germline, CDR1 is MNHEY and CDR2 SVGAGI. CDR3 size: 15 residues. CDR3 sequence: CASSLGLAGVYEQYF. CDR3 coding DNA: TGTGCCAGCAGTTTGGGACTAGCGGGAGTCTACGAGCAGTACTTC.

The genes are TRBV28 and TRBJ1-2; tentatively, D is TRBD1 (5 bases). Germline V gene data show CDR1 as MDHEN and CDR2 as SYDVKM. The CDR3 consists of 15 residues. The V end was cut by 4 bases, the J end by 1 base, with 13 bases between. The CDR3 is CASSYSGANNYGYTF. The CDR3 nucleotides read TGTGCCAGCAGTTACTCCGGGGCCAATAACTATGGCTACACCTTC.

A single count supports this clone. This chain links TRBV30 with TRBJ2-7; D possibly corresponds to TRBD2 (7 bases). Trimming cost V 3 bases and J 6 bases, with 15 bases left between them. This CDR3 spans 13 amino acids. Germline CDR1 is GTSNPN and CDR2 is SVGIG (reference sequence). The CDR3 loop is CAWSVNAGAEQYF. CDR3 coding DNA: TGTGCCTGGAGCGTAAATGCGGGGGCCGAGCAGTACTTC.

The chain is built from TRBV19 and TRBJ2-5; D gene uncertain. The germline gives CDR1 LNHDA, CDR2 SQIVND (reference sequence). Trimming removed 11 bases at V and 3 bases at J, with 25 bases between. The CDR3 totals 16 residues. CDR3 sequence (DNA): TGTGCCTCAAGGCCAGTCGGCGAATCAGGCGAAGAGACCCAGTACTTC. This gives the protein CASRPVGESGEETQYF.

J is TRBJ2-7 and V is TRBV5-8; 7 nucleotides align to TRBD1. Losses at the gene ends were 0 bases for V and 3 bases for J; bases not matched to a gene: 3. The CDR3 is 14 amino acids. CDR1 and CDR2 from the germline V gene are SGHTS and YDEGEE. The CDR3 loop reads CASSLGPGGYEQYF. CDR3 DNA: TGTGCCAGCAGCTTGGGGCCAGGGGGCTACGAGCAGTACTTC.

The chain joins TRBV10-3 to TRBJ1-3; D is undetermined. The CDR3 has 14 amino acids. The germline CDR1 and CDR2 sequences are ENHRY and SYGVKD. V lost 8 bases, J lost 0 bases, and 11 bases lay in between. The CDR3 DNA is TGTGCCATCGCCGTGAGTAGCTCTGGAAACACCATATATTTT. Amino acid sequence: CAIAVSSSGNTIYF.

This chain joins TRBV7-2 and TRBJ1-1; a possible D gene is TRBD1 (5 bases). This CDR3 has 14 residues. The germline V and J ends were trimmed by 3 bases and 7 bases, with 15 bases remaining between them. Germline V gene sequence: CDR1 SGHTA, CDR2 FQGNSA. The CDR3 DNA reads TGTGCCAGCAGCTTGGCGGGGGTACCCGGTGAAGCTTTCTTT. Amino acids: CASSLAGVPGEAFF.

V is TRBV28 and J is TRBJ2-1; 8 bases are a match to TRBD2. V lost 5 bases to trimming and J lost 1 base; unmatched junction nucleotides: 7. Per the germline V gene, CDR1 is MDHEN and CDR2 is SYDVKM. CDR3 length: 16 amino acids. CDR3 coding DNA: TGTGCCAGCAGTAGCGGGAGTGCTGGTTCCTACAATGAGCAGTTCTTC. Encoded protein: CASSSGSAGSYNEQFF.

The J gene is TRBJ1-1, the V gene TRBV29-1; D uncertain. The germline CDR1 and CDR2 sequences are SQVTM and ANQGSEA. The CDR3 is made up of 11 amino acids. V was cut by 6 bases and J by 8 bases, with 13 bases left in between. The CDR3 sequence is CSVVAVWEAFF. For the CDR3, the DNA is TGCAGCGTGGTGGCGGTCTGGGAAGCTTTCTTT.

The chain joins TRBV7-9 to TRBJ2-7, with D maybe TRBD1 (5 bases). Germline CDR1 is SEHNR and CDR2 is FQNEAQ (reference sequence). The CDR3 contains 16 residues. Trimming removed 3 bases at V and 5 bases at J, with 20 bases between. The CDR3 here is CASSLPFRTRPHEQYF. For the CDR3, the DNA is TGTGCCAGCAGCTTGCCGTTCAGGACAAGGCCACACGAGCAGTACTTC.

This clone was detected only a few times. V and J are TRBV5-4 and TRBJ1-1, with D uncertain. There are 12 residues in the CDR3. Trimming cost V 2 bases and J 5 bases, with 7 bases left between them. CDR1 and CDR2 (germline): SGHNT, YYREEE (reference sequence). CDR3 DNA: TGTGCCAGCAGCTTCGCTATGACTGAAGCTTTCTTT. Its translation is CASSFAMTEAFF.

The chain joins TRBV20-1 to TRBJ1-1; 7 positions match TRBD1. Trimming removed 3 bases from V and 5 bases from J; junction bases left unmatched: 3. Germline CDR1 is DFQATT and CDR2 is SNEGSKA (reference sequence). This CDR3 has 12 amino acids. This chain's CDR3 is CSASVRGTEAFF. The CDR3 DNA reads TGCAGTGCTAGTGTCAGGGGGACTGAAGCTTTCTTT.